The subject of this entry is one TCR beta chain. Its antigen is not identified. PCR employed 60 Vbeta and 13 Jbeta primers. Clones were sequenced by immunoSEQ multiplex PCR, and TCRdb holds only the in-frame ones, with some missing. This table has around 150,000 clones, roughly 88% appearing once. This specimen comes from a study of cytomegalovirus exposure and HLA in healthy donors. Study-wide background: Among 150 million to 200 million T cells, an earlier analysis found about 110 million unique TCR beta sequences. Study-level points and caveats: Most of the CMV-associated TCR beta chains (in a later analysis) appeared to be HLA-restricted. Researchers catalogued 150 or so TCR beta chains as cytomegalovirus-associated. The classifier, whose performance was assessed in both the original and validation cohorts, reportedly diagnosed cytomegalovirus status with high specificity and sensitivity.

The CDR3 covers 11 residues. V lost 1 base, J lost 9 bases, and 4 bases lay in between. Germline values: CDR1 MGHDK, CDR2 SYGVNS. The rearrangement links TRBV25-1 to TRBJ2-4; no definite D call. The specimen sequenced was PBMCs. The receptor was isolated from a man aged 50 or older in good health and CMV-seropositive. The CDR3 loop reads CASSESLIQYF. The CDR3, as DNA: TGTGCCAGCAGTGAATCTCTCATTCAGTACTTC.